The rows below give T cell receptor beta chains drawn from one sample of a study of technical replicates of blood from a handful of donors. Repertoires were generated with immunoSEQ multiplex PCR, while TCRdb's copy carries only in-frame clones and drops some. The data show 55,000 to 75,000 clones, over 75% seen once. Material for sequencing was PBMCs. These receptors all stem from a human donor in good health. Some clones in this sample may be carry-over from other donors' samples. Both conserved end residues are part of each CDR3. Fields, in order: D gene, V gene, J gene, clone size, CDR3 protein, CDR3 DNA. D genes are given only for firm matches. Clone size is shown for a subset of rows, as once, few, many or a class of expanded clone.

>.|TRBV11-2|TRBJ2-2|.
CASSSGTLNTGELFF
TGTGCCAGCAGCTCGGGGACTTTGAACACCGGGGAGCTGTTTTTT
>TRBD2|TRBV30|TRBJ2-5|once
CAWSRPHSGRAGETQYF
TGTGCCTGGAGCCGACCCCATAGCGGGAGGGCCGGAGAGACCCAGTACTTC
>TRBD1|TRBV9|TRBJ1-1|.
CASSALHGGTGSSEAFF
TGTGCCAGCAGCGCTCTCCACGGTGGGACAGGGTCTTCTGAAGCTTTCTTT
>TRBD1|TRBV5-1|TRBJ2-7|once
CASWDRGAEQYF
TGCGCCAGCTGGGACAGGGGAGCCGAGCAGTACTTC
>TRBD2|TRBV6-1|TRBJ2-1|.
CASRIGASGSNEQFF
TGTGCCAGCAGGATAGGGGCTAGCGGGAGCAATGAGCAGTTCTTC
>TRBD2|TRBV7-6|TRBJ2-1|few
CASSLEVRISGRRNEQFF
TGTGCCAGCAGCTTAGAAGTCCGGATTAGCGGGAGGAGGAATGAGCAGTTCTTC
>TRBD1|TRBV7-2|TRBJ1-3|.
CASSLGQGAGNTIYF
TGTGCCAGCAGCTTAGGACAGGGGGCCGGAAACACCATATATTTT
>.|TRBV6-1|TRBJ1-6|few
CASSGARRSQTPLHF
TGTGCCAGCAGTGGGGCACGGCGTAGTCAAACACCCCTCCACTTT
>.|TRBV19|TRBJ2-5|once
CASSLRSGQGETQYF
TGTGCCAGTAGTCTACGATCGGGCCAGGGGGAGACCCAGTACTTC
>TRBD1|TRBV30|TRBJ1-4|.
CAWSRQGVPNEKLFF
TGTGCCTGGAGTCGACAGGGGGTTCCTAATGAAAAACTGTTTTTT
>.|TRBV18|TRBJ2-2|.
CASSLPSRRNTGELFF
TGTGCCAGCTCACTACCTTCGAGGAGGAACACCGGGGAGCTGTTTTTT
>TRBD2|TRBV9|TRBJ2-1|.
CASSPRGSGTDEQFF
TGTGCCAGCAGCCCACGGGGTAGCGGGACGGATGAGCAGTTCTTC
>.|TRBV12-5|TRBJ2-5|once
CASGLVRGLGETQYF
TGTGCTAGTGGTTTGGTACGGGGATTGGGAGAGACCCAGTACTTC
>.|TRBV6-5|TRBJ2-5|.
CASNGNQETQYF
TGTGCCAGCAACGGTAACCAAGAGACCCAGTACTTC
>.|TRBV7-2|TRBJ2-2|.
CASSSVNTGELFF
TGTGCCAGCAGCTCAGTTAACACCGGGGAGCTGTTTTTT
>TRBD2|TRBV7-8|TRBJ2-7|.
CASSLARWVAGAFYEQYF
TGTGCCAGCAGCTTAGCGCGGTGGGTAGCGGGAGCTTTCTACGAGCAGTACTTC
>.|TRBV9|TRBJ2-2|once
CASSVEEGSGELFF
TGTGCCAGCAGCGTAGAGGAGGGGTCCGGGGAGCTGTTTTTT
>.|TRBV2|TRBJ2-7|.
CASSPSAPGVFLYEQYF
TGTGCCAGCAGTCCTTCGGCTCCGGGGGTTTTCCTATACGAGCAGTACTTC
>TRBD1|TRBV25-1|TRBJ2-7|.
CASSEGVQGAQDEQYF
TGTGCCAGCAGTGAAGGTGTTCAGGGGGCGCAGGACGAGCAGTACTTC
>.|TRBV5-1|TRBJ2-5|.
CASSGTPGEETQYF
TGCGCCAGCAGCGGCACTCCAGGGGAAGAGACCCAGTACTTC
>.|TRBV27|TRBJ1-6|.
CASGSINSPLHF
TGTGCCAGCGGCTCGATTAATTCACCCCTCCACTTT
>.|TRBV19|TRBJ1-1|.
CASSPQVGNTEAFF
TGTGCCAGTAGTCCTCAGGTAGGGAACACTGAAGCTTTCTTT
>.|TRBV11-3|TRBJ2-2|once
CASSGKGARNTGELFF
TGTGCCAGCAGCGGAAAAGGGGCGCGGAACACCGGGGAGCTGTTTTTT
>.|TRBV18|TRBJ1-4|.
CASSPSWGSNEKLFF
TGTGCCAGCTCACCTTCATGGGGCAGTAATGAAAAACTGTTTTTT
>.|TRBV7-2|TRBJ2-7|.
CASSPDFTYELYF
TGTGCCAGCAGCCCCGACTTCACCTACGAGCTGTACTTC
>TRBD2|TRBV4-2|TRBJ2-1|.
CASSQIGTSGPTDEQFF
TGTGCCAGCAGCCAGATAGGGACTAGCGGCCCCACGGATGAGCAGTTCTTC
>TRBD2|TRBV9|TRBJ2-1|.
CASSGTGRGGLNEQFF
TGTGCCAGCAGCGGAACCGGGCGGGGGGGCCTCAATGAGCAGTTCTTC
>TRBD1|TRBV11-2|TRBJ2-7|.
CASSLVRTGGLAYEQYF
TGTGCCAGCAGCTTAGTCAGGACAGGGGGCCTGGCCTACGAGCAGTACTTC
>TRBD1|TRBV6-1|TRBJ1-6|.
CASSELGGRNSPLHF
TGTGCCAGCAGTGAACTAGGGGGCAGGAATTCACCCCTCCACTTT
>TRBD2|TRBV16|TRBJ2-7|.
CASSQGSGASYEQYF
TGTGCCAGCAGCCAAGGTAGCGGGGCCTCCTACGAGCAGTACTTC
>.|TRBV7-6|TRBJ1-5|.
CASSSGPSNQPQHF
TGTGCCAGCAGCTCAGGGCCTAGCAATCAGCCCCAGCATTTT
>.|TRBV4-3|TRBJ2-7|.
CASSQDWQAYEQYF
TGCGCCAGCAGCCAAGATTGGCAGGCCTACGAGCAGTACTTC
>.|TRBV25-1|TRBJ1-6|.
CASSAPTGTGRHF
TGTGCCAGCAGTGCCCCGACAGGAACCGGTCGCCACTTT
>.|TRBV7-3|TRBJ2-7|.
CASSLTVAAEQYF
TGTGCCAGCAGCTTAACTGTAGCAGCCGAGCAGTACTTC
>.|TRBV21-1|TRBJ1-1|many
CASSSWTGTGNTEAFF
TGTGCCAGCAGCTCATGGACGGGGACAGGGAACACTGAAGCTTTCTTT
>.|TRBV5-1|TRBJ2-2|.
CASSWRDPNTGELFF
TGCGCCAGCAGCTGGAGGGATCCGAACACCGGGGAGCTGTTTTTT
>TRBD2|TRBV2|TRBJ2-3|.
CASSRLAGASTDTQYF
TGTGCCAGCAGTCGACTAGCGGGGGCTAGCACAGATACGCAGTATTTT
>.|TRBV7-9|TRBJ2-7|.
CASSLSYEQYF
TGTGCCAGCAGCCTTTCCTACGAGCAGTACTTC
>TRBD2|TRBV27|TRBJ2-1|.
CASSLWRGDNEQFF
TGTGCCAGCAGTTTATGGCGGGGGGACAATGAGCAGTTCTTC
>.|TRBV6-6|TRBJ1-2|.
CASTEVDANYGYTF
TGTGCCAGCACAGAGGTTGACGCTAACTATGGCTACACCTTC
>TRBD1|TRBV6-1|TRBJ1-6|.
CASSETGGSRSPLHF
TGTGCCAGCAGTGAAACAGGGGGAAGTCGATCACCCCTCCACTTT
>TRBD1|TRBV5-1|TRBJ2-7|.
CASSVDRGRTYEQYF
TGCGCCAGCAGCGTCGACAGGGGGCGTACCTACGAGCAGTACTTC
>.|TRBV7-2|TRBJ2-1|once
CASSLFQGNEQFF
TGTGCCAGCAGCTTATTTCAGGGGAATGAGCAGTTCTTC
>.|TRBV19|TRBJ2-2|.
CASARRGYTGELFF
TGTGCCAGTGCCCGCCGGGGATACACCGGGGAGCTGTTTTTT
>.|TRBV7-2|TRBJ2-3|.
CASSLAHREDTQYF
TGTGCCAGCTCCTTAGCCCACCGGGAGGATACGCAGTATTTT
>.|TRBV5-7|TRBJ2-2|.
CATRAGTGELFF
TGTGCCACCCGGGCGGGCACCGGGGAGCTGTTTTTT
>.|TRBV9|TRBJ2-5|.
CASSSSRQGIQETQYF
TGTGCCAGCAGCTCTTCGAGGCAGGGGATCCAAGAGACCCAGTACTTC
>.|TRBV21-1|TRBJ1-2|.
CASSNSQVIYGYTF
TGTGCCAGCAGCAATTCCCAGGTTATCTATGGCTACACCTTC
>TRBD1|TRBV7-7|TRBJ2-7|.
CASSSDRGYEQYF
TGTGCCAGCAGCTCGGACAGGGGTTACGAGCAGTACTTC
>.|TRBV5-1|TRBJ2-3|.
CASSISTDTQYF
TGCGCCAGCAGCATAAGCACAGATACGCAGTATTTT